Listed below are T cell receptor beta chains from one sample, sequenced in a study of chemoradiotherapy in HPV16-positive cancers. TCRdb keeps only in-frame clones here, not all; method: immunoSEQ multiplex PCR. This table holds about 8,600 clones, roughly 87% found once. The starting material was blood, obtained from a patient who underwent chemoradiotherapy. The receptors come from a human donor with HPV-associated anogenital cancer. CDR3s include the opening cysteine and the closing phenylalanine or tryptophan. A D gene is named only where the DNA matches it firmly. Size tells how often a clone was seen (once, few, many) or the class of an expanded clone, and some rows leave it out.

j_call d_call clone_size v_call cdr3_aa cdr3_nt
TRBJ2-3 . . TRBV7-2 CASSFIPSWGDTQYF TGTGCCAGCAGCTTTATCCCCAGCTGGGGAGATACGCAGTATTTT
TRBJ2-3 TRBD2 . TRBV5-1 CASNLGGAHQDTQYF TGCGCCAGCAACCTCGGGGGGGCGCACCAAGATACGCAGTATTTT
TRBJ2-5 . once TRBV21-1 CASSILARTTIVQETQYF TGTGCCAGCAGCATCTTAGCCAGGACGACCATAGTTCAAGAGACCCAGTACTTC
TRBJ2-6 TRBD1 once TRBV5-4 CASSLGRDRGSGANVLTF TGTGCCAGCAGCTTAGGCCGGGACAGGGGCTCTGGGGCCAACGTCCTGACTTTC
TRBJ2-5 . . TRBV5-4 CASSMVGGGGGSETQYF TGTGCCAGCAGCATGGTCGGCGGTGGTGGGGGAAGCGAGACCCAGTACTTC
TRBJ2-1 . . TRBV19 CASSSVTFSAAYNEQFF TGTGCCAGTAGTAGCGTTACCTTTTCCGCGGCCTACAATGAGCAGTTCTTC
TRBJ1-2 . . TRBV9 CASSVGVGTNYGYTF TGTGCCAGCAGCGTAGGGGTAGGGACGAACTATGGCTACACCTTC
TRBJ1-5 . . TRBV11-3 CASSLQPNQPQHF TGTGCCAGCAGCTTACAGCCTAATCAGCCCCAGCATTTT
TRBJ1-2 TRBD1 . TRBV6-5 CASSYSFTGDNGYTF TGTGCCAGCAGTTACTCGTTTACAGGGGACAATGGCTACACCTTC
TRBJ1-1 TRBD1 . TRBV6-5 CASSFEGADTEAFF TGTGCCAGCAGTTTTGAGGGGGCGGACACTGAAGCTTTCTTT
TRBJ1-1 TRBD1 few TRBV25-1 CASWDRNTEAFF TGTGCCAGCTGGGACAGAAACACTGAAGCTTTCTTT
TRBJ1-1 . . TRBV19 CASSMSGTTEAFF TGTGCCAGTAGTATGTCAGGGACCACTGAAGCTTTCTTT
TRBJ2-5 . . TRBV6-1 CASSRVIRETQYF TGTGCCAGCAGTCGGGTTATAAGGGAGACCCAGTACTTC
TRBJ2-3 . . TRBV11-2 CASSFAGADTQYF TGTGCCAGCAGCTTTGCTGGGGCAGATACGCAGTATTTT
TRBJ1-2 . . TRBV25-1 CASSPGGNYGYTF TGTGCCAGCAGTCCGGGAGGCAACTATGGCTACACCTTC
TRBJ2-5 . . TRBV5-1 CASSPGTLRETQYF TGCGCCAGCAGCCCCGGGACCTTACGAGAGACCCAGTACTTC
TRBJ1-2 . . TRBV10-3 CAISVAGYGYTF TGTGCCATCAGTGTCGCCGGATATGGCTACACCTTC
TRBJ1-2 . . TRBV7-8 CASSLARNYGYTF TGTGCCAGCAGCTTAGCGAGAAACTATGGCTACACCTTC
TRBJ2-1 . . TRBV10-3 CAISESNLAIAPHEQFF TGTGCCATCAGTGAGTCCAACCTAGCCATTGCCCCACATGAGCAGTTCTTC
TRBJ2-7 . . TRBV5-6 CASSSTLIYEQYF TGTGCCAGCAGCTCGACTCTTATCTACGAGCAGTACTTC
TRBJ2-1 . . TRBV6-5 CASSYSGQTYNEQFF TGTGCCAGCAGTTACTCTGGGCAGACCTACAATGAGCAGTTCTTC
TRBJ1-1 . . TRBV18 CASSSAHGTLNTEAFF TGTGCCAGCTCATCAGCGCACGGGACACTGAACACTGAAGCTTTCTTT
TRBJ2-1 TRBD2 . TRBV6-4 CASSSGGANEQFF TGTGCCAGCAGTAGCGGGGGGGCCAATGAGCAGTTCTTC
TRBJ2-1 TRBD2 . TRBV7-7 CASSSGLSGGANEQFF TGTGCCAGCAGCTCCGGACTGAGCGGGGGGGCGAATGAGCAGTTCTTC
TRBJ2-3 TRBD2 . TRBV7-9 CASSGGSGGSTDTQYF TGTGCCAGCAGCGGGGGAAGCGGGGGGAGCACAGATACGCAGTATTTT
TRBJ1-5 TRBD1 . TRBV5-5 CASRRQGAGQPQHF TGTGCCAGCAGACGACAGGGGGCCGGTCAGCCCCAGCATTTT
TRBJ2-7 TRBD1 . TRBV19 CASSISGQGIYEQYF TGTGCCAGTAGTATATCGGGACAGGGGATATACGAGCAGTACTTC
TRBJ2-2 . . TRBV7-9 CASSFHREGTGELFF TGTGCCAGCAGCTTTCACAGGGAAGGCACCGGGGAGCTGTTTTTT
TRBJ2-5 . . TRBV27 CASSSHIEVADGETRYF TGTGCCAGCAGTTCCCATATTGAGGTGGCGGACGGGGAGACCCGGTACTTC
TRBJ1-1 . . TRBV9 CASSPRPGTEAFF TGTGCCAGCAGCCCTCGCCCAGGTACTGAAGCTTTCTTT
TRBJ2-5 TRBD2 . TRBV18 CASSPSGGIQETQYF TGTGCCAGCTCACCGTCGGGGGGGATCCAAGAGACCCAGTACTTC
TRBJ2-6 TRBD1 . TRBV18 CASSLDRAGANVLTF TGTGCCAGCTCCCTTGACAGGGCTGGGGCCAACGTCCTGACTTTC
TRBJ2-2 . . TRBV7-8 CASSVGQPNTGELFF TGTGCCAGCAGCGTTGGACAGCCCAACACCGGGGAGCTGTTTTTT
TRBJ2-3 TRBD2 . TRBV10-3 CATETSGGVGTDTQYF TGTGCCACCGAAACTAGCGGGGGGGTGGGCACAGATACGCAGTATTTT
TRBJ1-5 . . TRBV7-9 CASSWVGPNQPQHF TGTGCCAGCAGCTGGGTGGGGCCCAATCAGCCCCAGCATTTT
TRBJ1-2 . once TRBV28 CASSFPLSISYGYTF TGTGCCAGCAGTTTCCCGTTAAGTATCAGCTATGGCTACACCTTC
TRBJ2-1 . . TRBV9 CASSPTSRGNEQFF TGTGCCAGCAGCCCCACTTCTAGGGGTAATGAGCAGTTCTTC
TRBJ2-1 . . TRBV2 CASSEARGGEQFF TGTGCCAGCAGTGAAGCTCGGGGTGGGGAGCAGTTCTTC
TRBJ2-4 . . TRBV12-5 CASGLDLGSKNIQYF TGTGCTAGTGGTTTGGATCTGGGATCCAAAAACATTCAGTACTTC
TRBJ1-1 . . TRBV4-1 CASSAGDRNTEAFF TGCGCCAGCAGCGCAGGGGACCGGAACACTGAAGCTTTCTTT
TRBJ2-5 TRBD1 . TRBV5-5 CASSLRQGAGEETQYF TGTGCCAGCAGCCTGAGACAGGGGGCGGGTGAAGAGACCCAGTACTTC
TRBJ1-2 TRBD1 once TRBV6-5 CASSASRGQGRGYTF TGTGCCAGCAGTGCCTCCAGGGGGCAAGGCAGAGGCTACACCTTC
TRBJ1-5 . . TRBV2 CASSEAGQLNQPQHF TGTGCCAGCAGTGAAGCTGGACAGCTCAATCAGCCCCAGCATTTT